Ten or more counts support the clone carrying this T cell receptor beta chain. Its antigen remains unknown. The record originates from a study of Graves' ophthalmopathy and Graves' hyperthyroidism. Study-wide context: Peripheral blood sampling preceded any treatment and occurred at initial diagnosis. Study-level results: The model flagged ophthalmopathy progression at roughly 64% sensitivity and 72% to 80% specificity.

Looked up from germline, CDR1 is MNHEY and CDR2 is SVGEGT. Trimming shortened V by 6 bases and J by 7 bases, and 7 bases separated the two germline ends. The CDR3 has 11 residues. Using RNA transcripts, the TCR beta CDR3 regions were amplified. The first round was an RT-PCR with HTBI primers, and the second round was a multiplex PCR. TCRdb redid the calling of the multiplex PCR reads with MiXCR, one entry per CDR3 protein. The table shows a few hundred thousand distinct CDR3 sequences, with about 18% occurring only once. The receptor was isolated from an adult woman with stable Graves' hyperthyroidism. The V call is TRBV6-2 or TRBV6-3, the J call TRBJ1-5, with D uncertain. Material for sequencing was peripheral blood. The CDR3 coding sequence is TGTGCCAGCAGCACTGGCCAGCCCCAGCATTTT. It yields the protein CASSTGQPQHF.